The 6 T cell receptor beta chains listed next were all sequenced from one sample in a study of post-analysis software for immune sequencing data. Findings and limits, study-wide: The five TRBV segments detected at higher frequency in patients than in controls included TRBV5-6, TRBV5-1 and TRBV20-1.

These receptors lack a known antigen. Incorporated into the TCR beta cDNA libraries were unique molecular identifiers, which served to reduce PCR and sequencing biases. TCRdb processed the PCR reads anew with MiXCR; each CDR3 protein has one entry. Among about 500,000 distinct CDR3 sequences, 45% were seen once, and the ten largest hold roughly 12%. The sample comprised blood. These receptors were obtained from a girl aged 5-17 years with multiple sclerosis.

This clonotype was picked up a small number of times. V is TRBV10-3 and J is TRBJ2-5; D remains ambiguous. This CDR3 contains 11 residues. V gave up 2 bases and J gave up 4 bases, with 2 bases separating them. Germline V gives CDR1 ENHRY, CDR2 SYGVKD. CDR3 in amino acids: CAISEAETQYF. In nucleotides, the CDR3 is TGTGCCATCAGTGAGGCAGAGACCCAGTACTTC.

This clonotype occurred a few times. The chain is built from TRBV6-6 and TRBJ1-5; maybe TRBD1 (5 bases). V was cut by 6 bases and J by 0 bases, with 12 bases left in between. The CDR3 is made up of 15 amino acids. The V gene's germline CDR1 is MNHNY and CDR2 SVGAGI (reference sequence). The DNA of the CDR3 is TGTGCCAGCAGCCTCGACAGTTATAGCAATCAGCCCCAGCATTTT. Its translation is CASSLDSYSNQPQHF.

Many counts were recorded for this clonotype. The chain recombines TRBV29-1 with TRBJ2-7; 7 positions match TRBD1. V lost 4 bases, J lost 0 bases, and 6 bases stayed unmatched. This CDR3 contains 14 residues. Germline assignment: CDR1 SQVTM and CDR2 ANQGSEA. The CDR3 DNA reads as TGCAGCGTTGGACCCCGGGACAGCTCCTACGAGCAGTACTTC. Its translation: CSVGPRDSSYEQYF.

This clonotype was detected a few times. V usage is TRBV12-3 or TRBV12-4 and J usage is TRBJ2-6; D is uncertain. This CDR3 has 16 amino acids. V was trimmed by 5 bases and J by 0 bases, leaving 11 bases between them. DNA of the CDR3: TGTGCCAGCAGTGGCCACCCTAGCTCTGGGGCCAACGTCCTGACTTTC. Protein product: CASSGHPSSGANVLTF.

This sequence joins TRBV20-1 and TRBJ2-5; D remains ambiguous. The CDR3 runs 12 residues. Trimming cost V 1 base and J 4 bases, with 7 bases left between them. CDR1 and CDR2 (germline): DFQATT, SNEGSKA (reference sequence). CDR3 sequence: CSARVGGETQYF. DNA of the CDR3: TGCAGTGCTAGAGTGGGTGGAGAGACCCAGTACTTC.

This clonotype was recorded a few times. CDR3 sequence (DNA): TGTGCCAGCAGCCAGCGCCCCGACAGGGTGAAGTACTTC. Protein sequence: CASSQRPDRVKYF. The V and J genes are TRBV3-1 and TRBJ2-7, with 7 bases identical to TRBD1. Germline CDR1 reads LGHDT; CDR2 reads YNNKEL (reference sequence). The V and J ends lost 3 bases and 11 bases, in that order; junction bases with no gene match: 10. The CDR3 is made up of 13 amino acids.